Many counts were recorded for the clone carrying this T cell receptor (beta chain). The V gene lost 3 bases and the J gene lost 12 bases, with 9 bases spanning the gap. Per germline, CDR1 MNHEY and CDR2 SVGAGI. The CDR3 has 11 amino acids. TCRdb re-called the 5' RACE reads through MiXCR, storing one row per CDR3 protein. The sample has 650,000 to 750,000 distinct CDR3 sequences; 21% are singletons. The sample originates from a study of identical twins. This sample was shared with a second study, whose subject was T cells expressing NK-cell markers.

Sequenced input: PBMCs. The receptor was derived from a young woman in good health. The chain links TRBV6-5 to TRBJ2-1; D gene ambiguous. CDR3 in DNA: TGTGCCAGCAGTTATGGGGTGACGCAGTTCTTC. This encodes CASSYGVTQFF.